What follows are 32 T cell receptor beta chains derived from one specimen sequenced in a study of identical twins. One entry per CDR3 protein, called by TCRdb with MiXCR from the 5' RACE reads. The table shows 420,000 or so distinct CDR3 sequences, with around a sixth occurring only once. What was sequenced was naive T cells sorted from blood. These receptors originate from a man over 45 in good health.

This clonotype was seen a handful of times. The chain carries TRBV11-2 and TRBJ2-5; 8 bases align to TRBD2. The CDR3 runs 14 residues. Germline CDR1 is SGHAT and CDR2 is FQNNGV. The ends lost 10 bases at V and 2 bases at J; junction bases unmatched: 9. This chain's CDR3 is CATSSGLGQETQYF. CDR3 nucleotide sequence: TGTGCCACTTCGTCGGGACTAGGTCAAGAGACCCAGTACTTC.

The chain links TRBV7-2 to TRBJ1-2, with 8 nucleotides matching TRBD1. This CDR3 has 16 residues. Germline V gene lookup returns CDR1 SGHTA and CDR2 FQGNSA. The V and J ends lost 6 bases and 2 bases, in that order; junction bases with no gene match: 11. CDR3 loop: CASRPGGGLRNYGYTF. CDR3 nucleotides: TGTGCCAGCAGACCAGGGGGCGGTTTAAGGAACTATGGCTACACCTTC.

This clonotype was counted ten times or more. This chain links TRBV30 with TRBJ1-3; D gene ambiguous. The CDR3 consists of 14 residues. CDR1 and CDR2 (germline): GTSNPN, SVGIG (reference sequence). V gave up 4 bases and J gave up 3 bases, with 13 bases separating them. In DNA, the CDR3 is TGTGCCTGGACTCAGTCGCTGAATGGAAACACCATATATTTT. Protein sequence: CAWTQSLNGNTIYF.

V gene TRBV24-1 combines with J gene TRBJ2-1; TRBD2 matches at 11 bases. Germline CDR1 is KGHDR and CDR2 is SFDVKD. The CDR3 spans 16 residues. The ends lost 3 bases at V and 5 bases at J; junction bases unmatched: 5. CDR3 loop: CATSDPGTSGNNEQFF. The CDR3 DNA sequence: TGTGCCACCAGTGATCCCGGGACTAGCGGCAACAATGAGCAGTTCTTC.

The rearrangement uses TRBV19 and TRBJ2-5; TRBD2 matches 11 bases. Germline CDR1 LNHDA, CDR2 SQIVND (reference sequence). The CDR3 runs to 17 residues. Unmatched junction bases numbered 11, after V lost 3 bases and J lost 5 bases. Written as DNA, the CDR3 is TGTGCCAGTAGTATGAAACTAGCGGGAGTAAGAGGGGAGACCCAGTACTTC. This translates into CASSMKLAGVRGETQYF.

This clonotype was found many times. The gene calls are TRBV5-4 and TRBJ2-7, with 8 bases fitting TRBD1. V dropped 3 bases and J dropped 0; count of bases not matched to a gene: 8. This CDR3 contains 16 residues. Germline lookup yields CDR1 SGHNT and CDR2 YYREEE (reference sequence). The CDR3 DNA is TGTGCCAGCAGCTATTCCCTCGGGACAGGCTCCTACGAGCAGTACTTC. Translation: CASSYSLGTGSYEQYF.

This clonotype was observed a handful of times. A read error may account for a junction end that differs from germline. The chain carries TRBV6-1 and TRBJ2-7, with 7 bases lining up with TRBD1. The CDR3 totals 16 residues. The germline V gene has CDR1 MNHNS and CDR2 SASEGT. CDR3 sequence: CASSPSGTESLYGQYF. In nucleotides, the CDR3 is TGTGCCAGCAGTCCCTCCGGGACAGAGTCTCTTTACGGGCAGTACTTC.

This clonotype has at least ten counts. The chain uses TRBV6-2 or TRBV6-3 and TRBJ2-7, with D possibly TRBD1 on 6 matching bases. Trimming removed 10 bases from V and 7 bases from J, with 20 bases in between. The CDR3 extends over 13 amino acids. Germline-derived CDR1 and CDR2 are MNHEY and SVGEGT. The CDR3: CAIQGPGRAEQYF. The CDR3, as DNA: TGTGCCATCCAGGGGCCAGGGCGTGCTGAGCAGTACTTC.

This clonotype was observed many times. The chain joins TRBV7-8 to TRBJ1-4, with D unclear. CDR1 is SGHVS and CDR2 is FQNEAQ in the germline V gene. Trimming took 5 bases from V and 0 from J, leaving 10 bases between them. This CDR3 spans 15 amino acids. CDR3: CASSLRPTTNEKLFF. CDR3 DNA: TGTGCCAGCAGCCTGAGACCTACAACTAATGAAAAACTGTTTTTT.

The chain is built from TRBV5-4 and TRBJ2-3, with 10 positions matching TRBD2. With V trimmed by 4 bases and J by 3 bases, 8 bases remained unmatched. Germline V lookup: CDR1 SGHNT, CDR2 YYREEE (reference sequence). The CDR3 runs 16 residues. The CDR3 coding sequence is TGTGCCAGCAGCCGAAATAGCGGGGGGAAGACAGATACGCAGTATTTT. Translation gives CASSRNSGGKTDTQYF.

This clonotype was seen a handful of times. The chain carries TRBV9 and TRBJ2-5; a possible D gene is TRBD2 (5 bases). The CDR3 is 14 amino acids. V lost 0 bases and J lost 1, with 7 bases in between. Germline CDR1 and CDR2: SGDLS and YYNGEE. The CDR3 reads CASSVGGSQETQYF. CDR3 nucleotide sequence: TGTGCCAGCAGCGTAGGAGGGTCCCAAGAGACCCAGTACTTC.

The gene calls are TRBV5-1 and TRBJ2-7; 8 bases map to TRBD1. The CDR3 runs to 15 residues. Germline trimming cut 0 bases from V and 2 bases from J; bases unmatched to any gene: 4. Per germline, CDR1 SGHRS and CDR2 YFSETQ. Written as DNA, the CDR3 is TGCGCCAGCAGCTTGGGGACAGGGACGCCCTACGAGCAGTACTTC. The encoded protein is CASSLGTGTPYEQYF.

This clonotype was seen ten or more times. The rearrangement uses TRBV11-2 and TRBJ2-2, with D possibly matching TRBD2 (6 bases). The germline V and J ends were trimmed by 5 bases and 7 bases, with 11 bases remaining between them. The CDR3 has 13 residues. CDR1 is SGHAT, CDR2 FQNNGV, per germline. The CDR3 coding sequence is TGTGCCAGCAGCCCCACGGGAGTCGGGGAGCTGTTTTTT. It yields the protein CASSPTGVGELFF.

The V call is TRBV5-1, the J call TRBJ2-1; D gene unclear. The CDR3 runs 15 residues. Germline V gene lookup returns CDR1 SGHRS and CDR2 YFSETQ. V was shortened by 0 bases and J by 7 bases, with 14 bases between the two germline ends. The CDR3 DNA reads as TGCGCCAGCAGCTTGGGGGCACCTACTAATAATGAGCAGTTCTTC. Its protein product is CASSLGAPTNNEQFF.

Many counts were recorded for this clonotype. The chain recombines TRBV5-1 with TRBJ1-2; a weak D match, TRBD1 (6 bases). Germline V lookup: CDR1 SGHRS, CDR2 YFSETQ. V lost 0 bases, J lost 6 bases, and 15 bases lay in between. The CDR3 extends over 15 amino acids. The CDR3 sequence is CASSLGIAGQNGYTF. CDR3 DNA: TGCGCCAGCAGCTTGGGAATTGCCGGACAGAATGGCTACACCTTC.

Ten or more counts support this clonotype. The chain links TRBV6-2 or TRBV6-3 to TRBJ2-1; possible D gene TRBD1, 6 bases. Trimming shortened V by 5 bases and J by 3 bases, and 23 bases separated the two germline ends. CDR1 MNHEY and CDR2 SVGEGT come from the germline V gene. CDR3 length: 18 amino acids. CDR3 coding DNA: TGTGCCAGCAGTGTACAGGGTACGGGACCCCTCAGCTACAATGAGCAGTTCTTC. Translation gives CASSVQGTGPLSYNEQFF.

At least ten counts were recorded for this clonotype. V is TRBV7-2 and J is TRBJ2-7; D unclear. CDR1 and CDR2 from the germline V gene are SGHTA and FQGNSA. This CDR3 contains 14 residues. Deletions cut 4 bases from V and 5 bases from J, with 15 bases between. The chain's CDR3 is CASSSGLGPHEQYF. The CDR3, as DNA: TGTGCCAGCAGCTCGGGCCTAGGCCCCCACGAGCAGTACTTC. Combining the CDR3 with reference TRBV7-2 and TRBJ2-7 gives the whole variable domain GAGVSQSPSNKVTEKGKDVELRCDPISGHTALYWYRQSLGQGLEFLIYFQGNSAPDKSGLPSDRFSAERTGGSVSTLTIQRTQQEDSAVYLCASSSGLGPHEQYFGPGTRLTVT.

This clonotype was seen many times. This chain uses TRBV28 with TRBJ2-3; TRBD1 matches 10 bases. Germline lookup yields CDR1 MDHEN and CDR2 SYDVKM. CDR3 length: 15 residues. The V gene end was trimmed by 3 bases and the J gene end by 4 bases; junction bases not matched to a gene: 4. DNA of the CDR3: TGTGCCAGCAGTTTTGGGGACAGGGGACCAGATACGCAGTATTTT. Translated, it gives CASSFGDRGPDTQYF.

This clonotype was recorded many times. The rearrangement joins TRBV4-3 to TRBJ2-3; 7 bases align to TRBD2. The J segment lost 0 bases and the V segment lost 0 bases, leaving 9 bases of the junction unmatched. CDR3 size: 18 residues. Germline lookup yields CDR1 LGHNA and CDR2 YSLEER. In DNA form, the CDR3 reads TGCGCCAGCAGCCAAGATATGGGGGGGAGTGATAGCACAGATACGCAGTATTTT. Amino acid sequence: CASSQDMGGSDSTDTQYF.

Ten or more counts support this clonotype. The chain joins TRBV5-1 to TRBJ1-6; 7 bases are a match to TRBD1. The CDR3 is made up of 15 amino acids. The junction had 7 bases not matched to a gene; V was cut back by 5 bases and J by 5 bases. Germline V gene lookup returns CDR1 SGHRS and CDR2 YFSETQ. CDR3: CASRFQGTDNSPLHF. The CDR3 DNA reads TGCGCCAGCAGGTTTCAGGGGACAGATAATTCACCCCTCCACTTT.

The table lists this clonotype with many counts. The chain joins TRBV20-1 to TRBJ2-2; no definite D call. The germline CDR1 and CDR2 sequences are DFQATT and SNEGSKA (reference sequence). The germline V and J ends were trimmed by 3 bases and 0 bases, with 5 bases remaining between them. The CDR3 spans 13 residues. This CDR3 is CSASRANTGELFF. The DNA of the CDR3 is TGCAGTGCTAGTCGCGCGAACACCGGGGAGCTGTTTTTT.

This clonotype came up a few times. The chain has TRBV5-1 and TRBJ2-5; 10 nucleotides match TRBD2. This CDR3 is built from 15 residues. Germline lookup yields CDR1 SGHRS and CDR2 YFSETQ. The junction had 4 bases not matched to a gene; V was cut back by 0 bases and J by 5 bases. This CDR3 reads CASSLVTSGTETQYF. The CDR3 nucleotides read TGCGCCAGCAGCTTGGTTACTAGCGGGACGGAGACCCAGTACTTC.

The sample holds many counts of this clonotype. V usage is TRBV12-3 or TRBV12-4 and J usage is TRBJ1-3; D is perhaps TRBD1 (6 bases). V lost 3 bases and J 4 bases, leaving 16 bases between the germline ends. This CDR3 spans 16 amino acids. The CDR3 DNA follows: TGTGCCAGCAGTTTTGCGTCTACAGGGTCAGGAAACACCATATATTTT. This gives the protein CASSFASTGSGNTIYF.

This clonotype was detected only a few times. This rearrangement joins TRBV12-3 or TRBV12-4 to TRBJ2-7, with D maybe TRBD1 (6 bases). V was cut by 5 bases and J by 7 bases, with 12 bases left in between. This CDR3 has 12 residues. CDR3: CASSQTGWEQYF. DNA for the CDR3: TGTGCCAGCAGTCAAACAGGGTGGGAGCAGTACTTC.

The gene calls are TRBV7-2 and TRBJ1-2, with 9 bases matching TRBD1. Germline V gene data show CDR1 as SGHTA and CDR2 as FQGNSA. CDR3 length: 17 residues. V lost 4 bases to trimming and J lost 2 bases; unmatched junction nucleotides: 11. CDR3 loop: CASSSRPPGQGNYGYTF. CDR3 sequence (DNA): TGTGCCAGCAGCTCTAGGCCCCCGGGACAGGGAAACTATGGCTACACCTTC.

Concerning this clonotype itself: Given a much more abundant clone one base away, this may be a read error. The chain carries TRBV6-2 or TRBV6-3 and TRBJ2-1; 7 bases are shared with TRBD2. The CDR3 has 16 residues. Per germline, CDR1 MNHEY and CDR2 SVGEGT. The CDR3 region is CASRRMTSRSYNEQIF. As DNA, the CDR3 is TGTGCCAGCAGAAGAATGACTAGCCGTTCCTACAATGAGCAGATCTTC.

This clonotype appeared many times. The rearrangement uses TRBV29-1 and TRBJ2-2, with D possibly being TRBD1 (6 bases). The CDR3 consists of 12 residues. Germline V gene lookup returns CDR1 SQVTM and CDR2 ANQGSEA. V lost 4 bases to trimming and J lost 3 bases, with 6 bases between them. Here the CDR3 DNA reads TGCAGCGTTGCAGGGGACACCGGGGAGCTGTTTTTT. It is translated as CSVAGDTGELFF.

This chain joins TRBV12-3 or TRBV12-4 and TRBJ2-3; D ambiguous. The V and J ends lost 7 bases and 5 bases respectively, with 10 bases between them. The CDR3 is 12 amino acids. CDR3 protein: CASTPSVDTQYF. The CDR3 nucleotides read TGTGCCAGCACCCCCTCGGTAGATACGCAGTATTTT.

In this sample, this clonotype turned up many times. The CDR3 DNA is TGCGCCAGCAGCTACGGGACAGCGCCCATACAAGAGACCCAGTACTTC. Amino acids: CASSYGTAPIQETQYF. The gene calls are TRBV5-1 and TRBJ2-5; the match to TRBD1 covers 7 bases. CDR1 is SGHRS and CDR2 is YFSETQ in the germline V gene. The CDR3 runs 16 residues. The ends lost 3 bases at V and 2 bases at J; junction bases unmatched: 10.

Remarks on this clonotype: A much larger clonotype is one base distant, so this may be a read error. The DNA of the CDR3 is TGTGCCAGCAGTTTTTGGGGAGATGGCTACACCTTC. This gives the protein CASSFWGDGYTF. The rearrangement joins TRBV12-3 or TRBV12-4 to TRBJ1-2; D ambiguous. The CDR3 is 12 amino acids. The V gene lost 3 bases and the J gene lost 6 bases, with 8 bases spanning the gap.

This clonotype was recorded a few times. DNA for the CDR3: TGTGCCAGCAGCTCAGCGGGGAGCTCCTACAATGAGCAGTTCTTC. Translated: CASSSAGSSYNEQFF. The genes are TRBV7-8 and TRBJ2-1, with 7 positions matching TRBD2. The V gene end was trimmed by 4 bases and the J gene end by 0 bases; junction bases not matched to a gene: 3. CDR1 and CDR2 (germline): SGHVS, FQNEAQ. This CDR3 is 15 amino acids long.

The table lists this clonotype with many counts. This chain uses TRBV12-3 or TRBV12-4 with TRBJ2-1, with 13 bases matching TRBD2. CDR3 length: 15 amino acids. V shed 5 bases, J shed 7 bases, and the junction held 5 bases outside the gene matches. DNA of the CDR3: TGTGCCAGCAGTACTAGCGGGGGGGCCCTGAATGAGCAGTTCTTC. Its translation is CASSTSGGALNEQFF.